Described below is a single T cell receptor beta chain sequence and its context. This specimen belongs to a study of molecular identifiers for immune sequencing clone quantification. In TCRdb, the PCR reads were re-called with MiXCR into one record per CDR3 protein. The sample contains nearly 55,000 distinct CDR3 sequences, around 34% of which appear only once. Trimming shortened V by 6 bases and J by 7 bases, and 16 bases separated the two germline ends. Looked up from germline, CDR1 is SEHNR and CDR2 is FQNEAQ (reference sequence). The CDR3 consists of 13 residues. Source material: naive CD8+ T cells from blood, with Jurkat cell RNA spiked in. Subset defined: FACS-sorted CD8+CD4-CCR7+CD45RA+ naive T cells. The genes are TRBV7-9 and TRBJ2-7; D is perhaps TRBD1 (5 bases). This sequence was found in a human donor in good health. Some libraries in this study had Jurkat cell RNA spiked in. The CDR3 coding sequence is TGTGCCAGCAGACCAAGACAGAGTTGGGAGCAGTACTTC. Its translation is CASRPRQSWEQYF.